The entry below describes one T cell receptor (beta chain). Its antigen is as yet unknown. This record comes from a study of CXCR3-negative and CXCR3-positive naive CD8 T cells. Points from the study as a whole: Naive subsets showed comparable surface CD5, and TCR interaction strength was also inferred from TRB CDR3 physicochemistry. TRB CDR3 hydrophobicity was greater in CXCR3-positive naive cells than in CXCR3-negative naive cells. Similar TRBV-TRBJ usage characterized naive CXCR3-negative and CXCR3-positive cells; memory cells differed.

5' RACE that incorporated UMI labels was used to prepare the TRB cDNA libraries. Reprocessing the 5' RACE reads, TCRdb reports a single entry for every CDR3 protein and omits DNA. This sample's table has 110,000 or so distinct CDR3 sequences. The sequenced material came from naive CXCR3+ CD8+ T cells from blood. Indicated subset: CD45RO-CCR7+CD27+CD95- naive CD8+ T cells expressing CXCR3 (TNR3+). The origin of this receptor is a human donor in good health. Some clones in this sample may be carry-over from other donors' samples.

CDR3 region: CASSLTQGVTDTQYF. V usage is TRBV27 and J usage is TRBJ2-3; the D call from TCRdb, TRBD1, cannot be confirmed without DNA. The CDR3 is 15 residues long. Germline values: CDR1 MNHEY, CDR2 SMNVEV (reference sequence).